Below are 28 T cell receptor beta chains sequenced from a single sample in a study of cytomegalovirus exposure and HLA in healthy donors. In the PCR, 60 Vbeta and 13 Jbeta primers were used. Using immunoSEQ multiplex PCR, the repertoire was profiled, and TCRdb retains in-frame clones only, with some absent. The sample yields about 110,000 clones, over 80% seen once. Specimen: PBMCs. Source of these receptors: a man in his thirties or forties in good health and CMV-seropositive.

On this clone: The same CDR3 is also encoded by other DNA sequences in this sample. The chain employs TRBV28 and TRBJ1-2, with D perhaps TRBD1 (5 bases). The CDR3 has 13 amino acids. Trimming left V 3 bases short and J 4 bases short, with 9 bases between. The germline gives CDR1 MDHEN, CDR2 SYDVKM. CDR3 in amino acids: CASSFTGGYGYTF. In nucleotides, the CDR3 is TGTGCCAGCAGTTTTACCGGGGGCTATGGCTACACCTTC.

The V and J genes are TRBV14 and TRBJ2-5; 7 bases fit TRBD2. V was pared by 3 bases and J by 2 bases, with 6 bases of the junction left unmatched. The CDR3 extends over 15 amino acids. Germline V gene data show CDR1 as SGHDN and CDR2 as FVKESK. The CDR3 nucleotides read TGTGCCAGCAGCCAGATTTGGCGGGGGCAAGAGACCCAGTACTTC. Protein: CASSQIWRGQETQYF.

Note on this clone: At the DNA level, this CDR3 is encoded by other sequences in the same sample as well. This CDR3 reads CASSLVGDRSSYEQYF. In DNA form, the CDR3 reads TGCGCCAGCAGCTTGGTAGGGGACAGGAGCTCCTACGAGCAGTACTTC. The gene calls are TRBV5-1 and TRBJ2-7; 8 nucleotides match TRBD1. The CDR3 has 16 residues. Germline CDR1 reads SGHRS; CDR2 reads YFSETQ. V lost 0 bases and J lost 0; bases outside the gene matches: 5.

Concerning this clone itself: Other DNA variants within this sample encode the same CDR3. The rearrangement joins TRBV6-5 to TRBJ1-6, with D maybe TRBD1 (5 bases). V lost 4 bases and J lost 10, with 8 bases in between. The CDR3 has 12 residues. Germline V gene data show CDR1 as MNHEY and CDR2 as SVGAGI. The CDR3 DNA reads as TGTGCCAGCAGTTTCGGGGGATCACCCCTCCACTTT. Its translation is CASSFGGSPLHF.

V usage is TRBV25-1 and J usage is TRBJ2-1; 12 nucleotides agree with TRBD2. V was clipped by 7 bases and J by 9 bases; unmatched bases: 7. The CDR3 spans 14 residues. Germline-derived CDR1 and CDR2 are MGHDK and SYGVNS. CDR3 coding DNA: TGTGCCAGCACACTAGCGGGGGGAGGAGGTGAGCAGTTCTTC. It is translated as CASTLAGGGGEQFF.

This clone appeared a single time. V is TRBV5-6 and J is TRBJ2-3; a possible D gene is TRBD2 (6 bases). Germline values: CDR1 SGHDT, CDR2 YYEEEE. V lost 2 bases and J 4 bases, leaving 14 bases between the germline ends. CDR3 size: 15 residues. The DNA for the CDR3 is TGTGCCAGCAGCTTTCTGGGGGGAGACCCAGATACGCAGTATTTT. It specifies CASSFLGGDPDTQYF.

The chain uses TRBV28 and TRBJ1-6; D perhaps matches TRBD1 (6 bases). V was cut by 6 bases and J by 12 bases, with 21 bases left in between. In germline, CDR1 is MDHEN, CDR2 SYDVKM. The CDR3 sequence is 15 residues long. Written as DNA, the CDR3 is TGTGCCAGCAGGGCTGGGGGCCAGGACGCTTTACCCCTCCACTTT. This sequence encodes CASRAGGQDALPLHF.

The chain links TRBV28 to TRBJ1-3, with D perhaps TRBD1 (6 bases). V lost 5 bases and J 3 bases, leaving 8 bases between the germline ends. CDR3 length: 13 amino acids. Germline CDR1 reads MDHEN; CDR2 reads SYDVKM. The CDR3 nucleotides read TGTGCCAGCAGTCGGACAGATGGAAACACCATATATTTT. Translated: CASSRTDGNTIYF.

V gene TRBV10-3 combines with J gene TRBJ1-1, with 8 bases aligning to TRBD1. The CDR3 covers 12 residues. Germline V CDR1 and CDR2: ENHRY, SYGVKD. With 5 bases clipped from V and 4 bases from J, the junction kept 0 bases outside the gene matches. CDR3 loop: CAISQGATEAFF. In DNA form, the CDR3 reads TGTGCCATCAGTCAGGGGGCCACTGAAGCTTTCTTT.

This clone showed up just once. The chain links TRBV28 to TRBJ1-2; D not resolved. The CDR3 consists of 10 residues. Germline V CDR1 and CDR2: MDHEN, SYDVKM. V lost 6 bases, J lost 7 bases, and 6 bases lay in between. CDR3 bases: TGTGCCAGCAGCTCCGTTGGCTACACCTTC. It specifies CASSSVGYTF.

This chain connects TRBV7-9 to TRBJ1-1; 9 bases line up with TRBD1. The CDR3 loop spans 14 amino acids. Germline-derived CDR1 and CDR2 are SEHNR and FQNEAQ (reference sequence). Trimming at V came to 3 bases and at J to 3 bases, leaving 2 bases not matched to a gene. The CDR3 protein is CASSFRDRDTEAFF. CDR3 DNA: TGTGCCAGCAGCTTCCGGGACAGGGACACTGAAGCTTTCTTT.

V gene TRBV19 combines with J gene TRBJ2-7; TRBD1 matches at 9 bases. This CDR3 comprises 14 residues. Per the germline V gene, CDR1 is LNHDA and CDR2 is SQIVND (reference sequence). The J segment lost 3 bases and the V segment lost 7 bases, leaving 7 bases of the junction unmatched. The DNA of the CDR3 is TGTGCCAGTACCCCCGGACAGGGGTTCTACGAGCAGTACTTC. Its translation: CASTPGQGFYEQYF.

This rearrangement joins TRBV19 to TRBJ2-2; a possible D gene is TRBD2 (5 bases). The germline V gene has CDR1 LNHDA and CDR2 SQIVND (reference sequence). Deletions cut 3 bases from V and 7 bases from J, with 6 bases between. The length of the CDR3 is 12 residues. The CDR3, as DNA: TGTGCCAGTAGTATCCGGGGCGGGGAGCTGTTTTTT. Protein sequence: CASSIRGGELFF.

This CDR3 is CASSYSGGQLNSPLHF. The CDR3 DNA reads TGTGCCAGCAGTTACTCAGGAGGGCAGCTGAATTCACCCCTCCACTTT. V and J are TRBV6-5 and TRBJ1-6; no firm D call. CDR3 length equals 16 residues. The V gene lost 0 bases and the J gene lost 7 bases, with 13 bases spanning the gap. The germline V gene encodes CDR1 MNHEY and CDR2 SVGAGI.

This chain's CDR3 is CASSSTFTNSPLHF. The CDR3 nucleotides are TGTGCCAGCAGCTCGACATTCACTAATTCACCCCTCCACTTT. The chain couples TRBV5-5 to TRBJ1-6; D uncertain. CDR1 is SGHKS, CDR2 YYEKEE, per germline (reference sequence). The V end was cut by 3 bases, the J end by 6 bases, with 10 bases between. This CDR3 contains 14 residues.

This clone was observed once. Here the CDR3 DNA reads TGCGCCAGCAGCTTGACGGGAGGGGGAAGGGGAGAGACCCAGTACTTC. It codes for CASSLTGGGRGETQYF. The chain employs TRBV5-1 and TRBJ2-5; TRBD2 matches 8 bases. The length of the CDR3 is 16 residues. Germline V lookup: CDR1 SGHRS, CDR2 YFSETQ. Trimming cost V 1 base and J 4 bases; bases outside gene matches: 9.

The rearrangement links TRBV21-1 to TRBJ1-1; TRBD1 is taken as the D call from the table, unchecked against the DNA. TRBV21-1 is recorded as a pseudogene. The CDR3 sequence is 19 residues long. CDR3 protein: CASSKEKRQGDCLNTEAFF. The CDR3 DNA reads TGTGCCAGCAGCAAAGAGAAACGGCAGGGCGACTGCCTGAACACTGAAGCTTTCTTT.

V and J are TRBV6-5 and TRBJ2-1; the match to TRBD2 covers 13 bases. The CDR3 covers 15 residues. The germline CDR1 and CDR2 sequences are MNHEY and SVGAGI. The ends lost 4 bases at V and 9 bases at J; junction bases unmatched: 6. The CDR3 bases are TGTGCCAGCAGTTTTACTAGCGGGGGGGCAGGTGAGCAGTTCTTC. This gives the protein CASSFTSGGAGEQFF.

The chain is built from TRBV2 and TRBJ1-1; 8 bases fit TRBD1. The CDR3 extends over 13 amino acids. Germline lookup yields CDR1 SNHLY and CDR2 FYNNEI. Trimming at V came to 5 bases and at J to 7 bases, leaving 6 bases not matched to a gene. The CDR3 DNA reads TGTGCCAGCAGTTATTACAGGGGGAATGAAGCTTTCTTT. This encodes CASSYYRGNEAFF.

J is TRBJ1-6 and V is TRBV19; D may be TRBD1 (5 bases). Trimming cost V 7 bases and J 6 bases, with 16 bases left between them. This CDR3 contains 15 residues. Germline V gives CDR1 LNHDA, CDR2 SQIVND (reference sequence). This CDR3 reads CASTMKGLGNSPLHF. Written as DNA, the CDR3 is TGTGCCAGTACCATGAAGGGGTTGGGTAATTCACCCCTCCACTTT.

V usage is TRBV7-9 and J usage is TRBJ1-1; D perhaps matches TRBD1 (5 bases). Trimming shortened V by 2 bases and J by 5 bases, and 12 bases separated the two germline ends. There are 14 residues in the CDR3. Germline V gives CDR1 SEHNR, CDR2 FQNEAQ (reference sequence). The DNA for the CDR3 is TGTGCCAGCAGCTTACCCAGGGCTGGTACTGAAGCTTTCTTT. Protein sequence: CASSLPRAGTEAFF.

V and J are TRBV5-4 and TRBJ2-5, with TRBD1 identical over 9 bases. The V gene end was trimmed by 4 bases and the J gene end by 4 bases; junction bases not matched to a gene: 2. CDR1 and CDR2 (germline): SGHNT, YYREEE (reference sequence). CDR3 length: 13 amino acids. This CDR3 is CASSRGQGETQYF. The CDR3 DNA reads as TGTGCCAGCAGCCGGGGACAGGGAGAGACCCAGTACTTC.

This sequence joins TRBV9 and TRBJ2-5; TRBD1 agrees at 9 bases. Trimming took 4 bases from V and 5 from J; bases not matched to a gene: 9. CDR1 is SGDLS and CDR2 is YYNGEE in the germline V gene. The CDR3 is 15 residues long. CDR3 amino acids: CASSSRQGVGETQYF. The CDR3 coding sequence is TGTGCCAGCAGCTCACGACAGGGGGTAGGCGAGACCCAGTACTTC.

The gene calls are TRBV5-1 and TRBJ1-1, with D tentatively TRBD1 (5 bases). V was clipped by 1 base and J by 1 base, with 11 bases between them. CDR3 length equals 15 residues. Germline lookup yields CDR1 SGHRS and CDR2 YFSETQ. The DNA of the CDR3 is TGCGCCAGCAGCTTGTGGGGGGAACGGAACACTGAAGCTTTCTTT. This sequence encodes CASSLWGERNTEAFF.

This chain joins TRBV5-1 and TRBJ1-2; D may be TRBD1 (5 bases). The V and J ends lost 4 bases and 8 bases respectively, with 12 bases between them. CDR3 size: 12 residues. CDR1 is SGHRS, CDR2 YFSETQ, per germline. CDR3 amino acids: CASSVRGDGYTF. CDR3 sequence (DNA): TGCGCCAGCAGCGTCCGGGGGGACGGCTACACCTTC.

This clone was detected only once. The chain couples TRBV13 to TRBJ1-1, with TRBD1 as a possible D gene (5 bases). The CDR3 has 13 residues. The ends were cut back, 1 base at V and 3 bases at J, with 6 bases in the middle. The germline V gene has CDR1 PRHDT and CDR2 FYEKMQ (reference sequence). CDR3 nucleotides: TGTGCCAGCAGCTTAGAAGGGGACACTGAAGCTTTCTTT. It specifies CASSLEGDTEAFF.

CDR3 bases: TGTGCCAGTAGCTCCCAGGGCTTTGGACAGCCCCAGCATTTT. This gives the protein CASSSQGFGQPQHF. The rearrangement uses TRBV19 and TRBJ1-5, with D possibly matching TRBD1 (5 bases). The CDR3 is made up of 14 amino acids. From germline, CDR1 is LNHDA and CDR2 SQIVND (reference sequence). Trimming took 6 bases from V and 7 from J, leaving 16 bases between them.

V usage is TRBV5-4 and J usage is TRBJ2-1, with 9 bases fitting TRBD1. CDR3 length: 14 amino acids. Trimming cost V 0 bases and J 8 bases; bases outside gene matches: 3. Germline V gene data show CDR1 as SGHNT and CDR2 as YYREEE (reference sequence). As DNA, the CDR3 is TGTGCCAGCAGCTTGGAGGGACAGGGCGATGAGCAGTTCTTC. Translating gives CASSLEGQGDEQFF.